This TCR beta chain emerged from a study of cytomegalovirus exposure and HLA in healthy donors. A multiplex PCR was run with 60 Vbeta primers and 13 Jbeta primers. Only in-frame clones appear in the TCRdb table, and some are missing; sequencing was by immunoSEQ multiplex PCR. The sample has about 170,000 clones; 75% to 80% are singletons. Study-wide points: About 90% or about 30% of the time was how often most TCR beta V segments were productive, according to an earlier analysis. A classifier reportedly called cytomegalovirus status with high sensitivity and specificity.

Remarks on this clone: Antigen unknown.

Sample: PBMCs. This sequence was found in a woman aged 50 to 65 in good health and CMV-seropositive.

CDR3 nucleotide sequence: TGTGCCAGCAGTCGGGGTAGCGGGATCCAAGAGACCCAGTACTTC. Protein product: CASSRGSGIQETQYF. V usage is TRBV2 and J usage is TRBJ2-5; 8 nucleotides align to TRBD2. V gave up 5 bases and J gave up 1 base; unmatched junction bases: 6. Germline CDR1 reads SNHLY; CDR2 reads FYNNEI. The CDR3 has 15 residues. The full variable domain, rest sourced from reference TRBV2 and TRBJ2-5, is EPEVTQTPSHQVTQMGQEVILRCVPISNHLYFYWYRQILGQKVEFLVSFYNNEISEKSEIFDDQFSVERPDGSNFTLKIRSTKLEDSAMYFCASSRGSGIQETQYFGPGTRLLVL.